This T cell receptor beta chain was identified in a study of OX40 agonist ivuxolimab in advanced cancers. At the level of the study: The mean age was about 57 years, ranging from about 20 to 79, with about four fifths of participants male.

Germline V lookup: CDR1 SGHTA, CDR2 FQGNSA. The CDR3 has 15 amino acids. Trimming removed 2 bases from V and 4 bases from J; junction bases left unmatched: 6. Patients were ruled out by autoimmune disease history or systemic immunosuppression. Here immunoSEQ multiplex PCR was the method, and the copy in TCRdb shows in-frame clones only, minus some. The data show roughly 40,000 clones, around 84% seen once. The source material was CD4+ or CD8+ T cells sorted from blood, sampled in a trial of the OX40 agonist ivuxolimab. This clonotype was obtained from an adult with an advanced solid tumor such as melanoma, head and neck, liver or kidney cancer. The V call is TRBV7-2, the J call TRBJ2-7; 9 bases fit TRBD1. CDR3 residues: CASSLIGTGLYEQYF. The DNA of the CDR3 is TGTGCCAGCAGCTTAATTGGGACAGGGCTTTACGAGCAGTACTTC.